One and the same sample provided the 30 T cell receptor beta chains below, sequenced in a study of OX40 agonist ivuxolimab in advanced cancers. Here immunoSEQ multiplex PCR was the method, and the copy in TCRdb shows in-frame clones only, minus some. The sample includes 85,000 to 100,000 clones, about 87% seen only once; the top ten take 3.5% to 5.5%. The source was CD4+ or CD8+ T cells sorted from blood, collected in a trial of the OX40 agonist ivuxolimab. These receptors originate from an adult with an advanced solid tumor such as melanoma, head and neck, liver or kidney cancer.

The chain employs TRBV11-2 and TRBJ2-3, with D unresolved. This CDR3 has 17 residues. V lost 5 bases and J 0 bases, leaving 18 bases between the germline ends. Germline values: CDR1 SGHAT, CDR2 FQNNGV. CDR3 region: CASSPTVAATSTDTQYF. In nucleotides, the CDR3 is TGTGCCAGCAGCCCAACGGTGGCAGCAACTAGCACAGATACGCAGTATTTT.

This clone was picked up a small number of times. V gene TRBV27 combines with J gene TRBJ2-3, with 7 bases aligning to TRBD1. With V trimmed by 6 bases and J by 6 bases, 12 bases remained unmatched. Germline V gene lookup returns CDR1 MNHEY and CDR2 SMNVEV (reference sequence). This CDR3 comprises 15 residues. CDR3 sequence reads: CASRQGPTERDTQYF. CDR3 in DNA: TGTGCCAGCAGACAGGGGCCGACCGAGAGGGATACGCAGTATTTT.

CDR3 in amino acids: CASSPTGGLGEQFF. The CDR3 bases are TGTGCCAGTAGTCCTACAGGGGGTTTGGGTGAGCAGTTCTTC. The V and J genes are TRBV19 and TRBJ2-1; TRBD1 agrees at 8 bases. The V and J ends lost 5 bases and 9 bases, in that order; junction bases with no gene match: 9. The CDR3 has 14 residues. Germline CDR1 is LNHDA and CDR2 is SQIVND (reference sequence).

V usage is TRBV19 and J usage is TRBJ2-7; TRBD1 might be the D (6 bases). CDR1 is LNHDA, CDR2 SQIVND, per germline (reference sequence). This CDR3 is built from 14 residues. Trimming took off 6 bases at V and 0 bases at J, with 12 bases between the two ends. CDR3 sequence (DNA): TGTGCCAGTAGAAAGGACAGCAGCTCCTACGAGCAGTACGTC. Translated: CASRKDSSSYEQYV.

This clone has just a few counts. This chain connects TRBV10-3 to TRBJ2-5; TRBD2 aligns across 7 bases. The germline V gene has CDR1 ENHRY and CDR2 SYGVKD. The trim removed 3 bases at V and 2 bases at J, leaving 6 bases unmatched. The CDR3 sequence is 15 residues long. The CDR3: CAISDPGGRQETQYF. The CDR3 region has the DNA TGTGCCATCAGTGACCCCGGGGGGAGGCAAGAGACCCAGTACTTC.

The rearrangement joins TRBV4-3 to TRBJ1-2; weak D call: TRBD1 (6 bases). CDR3 size: 16 residues. From germline, CDR1 is LGHNA and CDR2 YSLEER. V was clipped by 0 bases and J by 4 bases, with 15 bases between them. CDR3 coding DNA: TGCGCCAGCAGCCAAGAATGGCAGGGGCAAGTCTATGGCTACACCTTC. It yields the protein CASSQEWQGQVYGYTF.

The gene calls are TRBV19 and TRBJ2-2; D unresolved. The V end lost 2 bases, the J end lost 5 bases, and 9 bases lay between the germline ends. CDR3 length: 14 amino acids. Per germline, CDR1 LNHDA and CDR2 SQIVND (reference sequence). The CDR3 sequence: CASSISGATGELFF. CDR3 bases: TGTGCCAGTAGTATATCAGGAGCAACCGGGGAGCTGTTTTTT.

The chain joins TRBV11-3 to TRBJ2-5; no clear D gene. The CDR3 runs 13 residues. The germline gives CDR1 SGHNT, CDR2 YENEEA. V shed 1 base and J shed 2 bases, with 5 bases lying between them. As DNA, the CDR3 is TGTGCCAGCAGCTTAGTTCCTCAAGAGACCCAGTACTTC. Translating it yields CASSLVPQETQYF.

The chain has TRBV6-5 and TRBJ2-1; TRBD1 aligns across 9 bases. The CDR3 length is 15 residues. V lost 2 bases to trimming and J lost 10 bases; unmatched junction nucleotides: 9. Germline V CDR1 and CDR2: MNHEY, SVGAGI. The CDR3 nucleotides are TGTGCCAGCAGTTACCCCCCCGGGACAGGGCGCGAGCAGTTCTTC. Protein sequence: CASSYPPGTGREQFF.

This chain links TRBV4-3 with TRBJ2-3; TRBD2 agrees at 9 bases. V lost 4 bases, J lost 2 bases, and 4 bases stayed unmatched. Looked up from germline, CDR1 is LGHNA and CDR2 is YSLEER. This CDR3 comprises 15 residues. The CDR3 bases are TGCGCCAGCAGCCTTGCGGGAGGGCCCACAGATACGCAGTATTTT. Its translation is CASSLAGGPTDTQYF.

The V call is TRBV19, the J call TRBJ2-7; 7 bases are shared with TRBD2. Losses at the gene ends were 5 bases for V and 1 base for J; bases not matched to a gene: 5. The CDR3 sequence is 14 residues long. Germline V gene data show CDR1 as LNHDA and CDR2 as SQIVND (reference sequence). The CDR3 spells CASSQRDLSYEQYV. CDR3 bases: TGTGCCAGTAGTCAGCGGGACCTTTCCTACGAGCAGTACGTC.

V usage is TRBV19 and J usage is TRBJ1-2, with 8 bases aligning to TRBD1. Germline loops: CDR1 LNHDA, CDR2 SQIVND (reference sequence). This CDR3 comprises 15 residues. Unmatched junction bases numbered 5, after V lost 3 bases and J lost 2 bases. The CDR3 nucleotides are TGTGCCAGTAGTATGAGGACAGGGAGGAACTATGGCTACACCTTC. It specifies CASSMRTGRNYGYTF.

The V and J genes are TRBV7-9 and TRBJ1-5; 8 nucleotides match TRBD1. The germline CDR1 and CDR2 sequences are SEHNR and FQNEAQ (reference sequence). The J segment lost 6 bases and the V segment lost 5 bases, leaving 6 bases of the junction unmatched. The CDR3 is 14 amino acids. CDR3 bases: TGTGCCAGCAGCCCACAGGGGGACCCTCAGCCCCAGCATTTT. This translates into CASSPQGDPQPQHF. Based on the CDR3 plus reference TRBV7-9 and TRBJ1-5, the full variable domain is DTGVSQNPRHKITKRGQNVTFRCDPISEHNRLYWYRQTLGQGPEFLTYFQNEAQLEKSRLLSDRFSAERPKGSFSTLEIQRTEQGDSAMYLCASSPQGDPQPQHFGDGTRLSIL.

The V gene is TRBV29-1, the J gene TRBJ2-2, with D perhaps TRBD1 (6 bases). The V and J ends lost 2 bases and 1 base respectively, with 8 bases between them. The CDR3 is 14 residues long. Germline lookup yields CDR1 SQVTM and CDR2 ANQGSEA. As DNA, the CDR3 is TGCAGCGTTGAACGGGACAAGAACACCGGGGAGCTGTTTTTT. Its translation is CSVERDKNTGELFF.

The J gene is TRBJ2-2, the V gene TRBV6-5; D may correspond to TRBD1 or TRBD2 (5 bases each). CDR1 MNHEY and CDR2 SVGAGI come from the germline V gene. This CDR3 has 14 residues. V shed 6 bases and J shed 5 bases, with 13 bases lying between them. For the CDR3, the DNA is TGTGCCAGCAGACTTCTGGGGGAGACCGGGGAGCTGTTTTTT. Its protein product is CASRLLGETGELFF.

The chain has TRBV25-1 and TRBJ1-2; TRBD1 aligns across 8 bases. Germline values: CDR1 MGHDK, CDR2 SYGVNS. Trimming cost V 2 bases and J 3 bases; bases outside gene matches: 5. The length of the CDR3 is 15 residues. This CDR3 is CASSEAGGADYGYTF. The CDR3, as DNA: TGTGCCAGCAGTGAAGCAGGGGGCGCGGACTATGGCTACACCTTC.

The chain recombines TRBV2 with TRBJ1-2; TRBD1 aligns across 9 bases. The CDR3 totals 14 residues. The germline V gene encodes CDR1 SNHLY and CDR2 FYNNEI. Trimming cost V 4 bases and J 1 base; bases outside gene matches: 1. The CDR3 here is CASSAGQGNYGYTF. The CDR3 bases are TGTGCCAGCAGTGCGGGACAGGGTAACTATGGCTACACCTTC.

This clone has just one count. The gene calls are TRBV19 and TRBJ2-4; D gene ambiguous. Trimming took 4 bases from V and 8 from J, leaving 9 bases between them. Germline values: CDR1 LNHDA, CDR2 SQIVND (reference sequence). The CDR3 runs to 12 residues. DNA of the CDR3: TGTGCCAGTAGTAGGACCGCGGACATTCAGTACTTC. It yields the protein CASSRTADIQYF.

V usage is TRBV7-8 and J usage is TRBJ2-3; D is uncertain. CDR1 is SGHVS and CDR2 is FQNEAQ in the germline V gene. V was clipped by 2 bases and J by 6 bases, with 9 bases between them. The CDR3 runs to 13 residues. The CDR3 protein is CASSLRAPDTQYF. CDR3 sequence (DNA): TGTGCCAGCAGCTTAAGAGCCCCTGATACGCAGTATTTT.

This clone came up a few times. The chain has TRBV27 and TRBJ2-3, with D perhaps TRBD1 (6 bases). V lost 4 bases, J lost 2 bases, and 16 bases lay in between. Germline V CDR1 and CDR2: MNHEY, SMNVEV (reference sequence). The CDR3 has 16 amino acids. In DNA, the CDR3 is TGTGCCAGCAGTTCCCCCCGGGACATTCCCACAGATACGCAGTATTTT. This encodes CASSSPRDIPTDTQYF.

The count of this clone is one. The chain couples TRBV11-3 to TRBJ1-4; D ambiguous. From germline, CDR1 is SGHNT and CDR2 YENEEA. With 3 bases removed from V and 2 bases from J, the gap between germline ends came to 7 bases. The CDR3 sequence is 14 residues long. CDR3 loop: CASSLGRTNEKLFF. The CDR3 DNA follows: TGTGCCAGCAGCTTGGGCAGGACTAATGAAAAACTGTTTTTT. The entire variable domain, with the rest obtained from reference TRBV11-3 and TRBJ1-4, is as follows: EAGVVQSPRYKIIEKKQPVAFWCNPISGHNTLYWYLQNLGQGPELLIRYENEEAVDDSQLPKDRFSAERLKGVDSTLKIQPAELGDSAVYLCASSLGRTNEKLFFGSGTQLSVL.

V is TRBV6-5 and J is TRBJ1-2; 10 nucleotides align to TRBD1. This CDR3 is built from 13 residues. Germline-derived CDR1 and CDR2 are MNHEY and SVGAGI. With V trimmed by 6 bases and J by 7 bases, 5 bases remained unmatched. CDR3: CASRTGGGGGYTF. CDR3 bases: TGTGCCAGCAGGACAGGGGGCGGTGGTGGCTACACCTTC.

In this sample, this clone turned up once. The chain recombines TRBV6-5 with TRBJ1-1; D is ambiguous. The CDR3 extends over 14 amino acids. Germline loops: CDR1 MNHEY, CDR2 SVGAGI. Trimming shortened V by 4 bases and J by 6 bases, and 15 bases separated the two germline ends. CDR3 sequence: CASSSGDFVAEAFF. CDR3 bases: TGTGCCAGCAGTTCCGGGGATTTCGTCGCTGAAGCTTTCTTT.

The rearrangement uses TRBV19 and TRBJ1-2; D not resolved. Germline CDR1 and CDR2: LNHDA and SQIVND (reference sequence). There are 14 residues in the CDR3. The V end was cut by 3 bases, the J end by 0 bases, with 8 bases between. This CDR3 reads CASSMGQSNYGYTF. The CDR3 DNA follows: TGTGCCAGTAGTATGGGTCAGTCTAACTATGGCTACACCTTC. The full variable domain, its missing parts supplied by reference TRBV19 and TRBJ1-2, is DGGITQSPKYLFRKEGQNVTLSCEQNLNHDAMYWYRQDPGQGLRLIYYSQIVNDFQKGDIAEGYSVSREKKESFPLTVTSAQKNPTAFYLCASSMGQSNYGYTFGSGTRLTVV.

This chain joins TRBV27 and TRBJ1-1; TRBD1 might be the D (6 bases). The CDR3 has 14 amino acids. V was pared by 1 base and J by 6 bases, with 12 bases between. The V gene's germline CDR1 is MNHEY and CDR2 SMNVEV (reference sequence). The CDR3 protein is CASSLYPDSAEAFF. The CDR3 DNA is TGTGCCAGCAGTTTATATCCGGACAGCGCTGAAGCTTTCTTT.

The V and J genes are TRBV18 and TRBJ1-1, with D hard to call. The CDR3 is made up of 12 amino acids. Germline values: CDR1 KGHSH, CDR2 LQKENI. V was clipped by 3 bases and J by 3 bases, with 5 bases between them. The CDR3 DNA sequence: TGTGCCAGCTCACCCCGGGACACTGAAGCTTTCTTT. This gives the protein CASSPRDTEAFF.

Remarks on this clone: The same CDR3 arises from other DNA sequences in this sample as well. The chain couples TRBV28 to TRBJ2-2, with 8 bases identical to TRBD1. Germline CDR1 and CDR2: MDHEN and SYDVKM. Trimming removed 2 bases from V and 5 bases from J; junction bases left unmatched: 4. The CDR3 is made up of 15 amino acids. The CDR3, as DNA: TGTGCCAGCAGTTTAAGGACAGGGCGGACCGGGGAGCTGTTTTTT. Protein product: CASSLRTGRTGELFF.

The V gene is TRBV19, the J gene TRBJ1-5, with D unresolved. V was shortened by 2 bases and J by 7 bases, with 6 bases between the two germline ends. The CDR3 consists of 12 residues. Germline CDR1 LNHDA, CDR2 SQIVND (reference sequence). CDR3 DNA: TGTGCCAGTAGTATACTGGTACAGCCCCAGCATTTT. This gives the protein CASSILVQPQHF.

This chain connects TRBV4-2 to TRBJ2-7; tentatively, D is TRBD2 (6 bases). Germline-derived CDR1 and CDR2 are LGHNA and YNFKEQ. The CDR3 contains 17 residues. The V end lost 1 base, the J end lost 2 bases, and 18 bases lay between the germline ends. The CDR3, as DNA: TGTGCCAGCAGCCAAGCCCACGGCCCGGGACTTACCTACGAGCAGTACTTC. Amino acid sequence: CASSQAHGPGLTYEQYF.

This chain links TRBV25-1 with TRBJ2-3, with D hard to call. V was clipped by 6 bases and J by 0 bases, with 16 bases between them. From germline, CDR1 is MGHDK and CDR2 SYGVNS. CDR3 length equals 16 residues. Here the CDR3 reads CASSAHGGLSTDTQYF. CDR3 DNA sequence: TGTGCCAGCAGCGCCCACGGTGGGCTGAGCACAGATACGCAGTATTTT.